These 9 T cell receptor beta chains were all obtained from the same sample, sequenced in a study of beta chain features in type 1 diabetes. Expressed TCRB transcripts were sequenced because the entire RNA isolate underwent reverse transcription. Method: immunoSEQ multiplex PCR; TCRdb's copy keeps in-frame clones and lacks some. The sample consists of hundreds of thousands of clones, approximately 28% of them appearing once. The sequenced sample consisted of naive CD4+ T cells from blood. These receptors were taken from a man between 18 and 29 years old in good health.

This clone was detected only a few times. The sample carries other DNA sequences with the same CDR3. J is TRBJ2-3 and V is TRBV5-4, with TRBD1 matching over 7 bases. Germline trimming cut 4 bases from V and 2 bases from J; bases unmatched to any gene: 4. The CDR3 runs 14 residues. The germline gives CDR1 SGHNT, CDR2 YYREEE (reference sequence). The CDR3 region has the DNA TGTGCCAGCAGCCTGGGACAGAACACAGATACGCAGTATTTT. It encodes CASSLGQNTDTQYF.

On this clone: Other DNA variants within this sample encode the same CDR3. This chain links TRBV30 with TRBJ2-7, with a possible D match to TRBD2 (6 bases). CDR3 length: 13 amino acids. Between the trimmed V and J ends, which lost 1 base and 4 bases, there was a span of 11 bases. Germline V gene data show CDR1 as GTSNPN and CDR2 as SVGIG (reference sequence). The CDR3 loop reads CAWSAGAGYEQYF. In DNA form, the CDR3 reads TGTGCCTGGAGTGCTGGGGCGGGGTACGAGCAGTACTTC.

This clone was observed a handful of times. At the DNA level, this CDR3 is encoded by other sequences in the same sample as well. The chain recombines TRBV29-1 with TRBJ1-1; unclear D gene. Trimming removed 4 bases at V and 0 bases at J, with 0 bases between. There are 10 residues in the CDR3. In germline, CDR1 is SQVTM, CDR2 ANQGSEA. The CDR3 region has the DNA TGCAGCGTTGTGAACACTGAAGCTTTCTTT. It specifies CSVVNTEAFF.

This clone was found once. V and J are TRBV15 and TRBJ2-2; D gene unclear. There are 13 residues in the CDR3. Trimming stripped 0 bases from V and 7 bases from J, with 6 bases between. The germline CDR1 and CDR2 sequences are LNHNV and YYDKDF (reference sequence). CDR3 bases: TGTGCCACCAGCAGAGATAAAAACGGGGAGCTGTTTTTT. It is translated as CATSRDKNGELFF.

The chain employs TRBV30 and TRBJ2-7; possibly TRBD1 for D (5 bases). Germline-derived CDR1 and CDR2 are GTSNPN and SVGIG (reference sequence). The CDR3 is made up of 13 amino acids. The ends were cut back, 4 bases at V and 0 bases at J, with 10 bases in the middle. The DNA for the CDR3 is TGTGCCTGGAACCCGGACACCTCCTACGAGCAGTACTTC. This gives the protein CAWNPDTSYEQYF.

The chain's CDR3 is CASSLVAGGSYEQYF. Written as DNA, the CDR3 is TGTGCCAGCAGCTTAGTGGCCGGCGGCTCCTACGAGCAGTACTTC. The rearrangement joins TRBV7-3 to TRBJ2-7; no definite D call. Trimming stripped 2 bases from V and 0 bases from J, with 11 bases between. Germline V gene data show CDR1 as SGHTA and CDR2 as FQGTGA. The CDR3 has 15 amino acids.

This clone has a handful of counts. The J gene is TRBJ2-5, the V gene TRBV7-2; 10 bases line up with TRBD2. The CDR3 has 16 amino acids. Germline V gives CDR1 SGHTA, CDR2 FQGNSA. Trimming cost V 4 bases and J 2 bases; bases outside gene matches: 7. The CDR3 DNA reads TGTGCCAGCAGCTCAGGACTAGCGGCGTCGCAAGAGACCCAGTACTTC. Translated, it gives CASSSGLAASQETQYF.

The chain joins TRBV30 to TRBJ2-3; D uncertain. The CDR3 has 12 residues. V lost 0 bases, J lost 4 bases, and 5 bases lay in between. Per the germline V gene, CDR1 is GTSNPN and CDR2 is SVGIG (reference sequence). The chain's CDR3 is CAWSVSADTQYF. For the CDR3, the DNA is TGTGCCTGGAGTGTGTCCGCAGATACGCAGTATTTT.

This clone was counted between two and nine times. This chain links TRBV29-1 with TRBJ1-1; 7 bases are a match to TRBD1. The ends lost 4 bases at V and 4 bases at J; junction bases unmatched: 9. The CDR3 loop spans 14 amino acids. Germline CDR1 reads SQVTM; CDR2 reads ANQGSEA. In nucleotides, the CDR3 is TGCAGCGTTGGACAGGGAGGAGGAGGCACTGAAGCTTTCTTT. It codes for CSVGQGGGGTEAFF.